This entry concerns a single T cell receptor beta chain. The data were obtained in a study of control samples from healthy donors and cancer patients. Sequencing was performed with immunoSEQ multiplex PCR; in TCRdb, only in-frame clones are kept and a portion is missing. The sample has some 210,000 clones; 91% are singletons. This CDR3 has 15 amino acids. Unmatched junction bases numbered 9, after V lost 7 bases and J lost 2 bases. Germline CDR1 is LGHDT and CDR2 is YNNKEL (reference sequence). The chain is built from TRBV3-1 (or the pseudogene TRBV3-2) and TRBJ2-3; 7 bases are a match to TRBD1. This clonotype was sampled from a man under 40 in good health. What was sequenced was blood. CDR3 loop: CASNTRGLHTDTQYF. CDR3 in DNA: TGTGCCAGCAATACAAGGGGGCTACACACAGATACGCAGTATTTT.